This T cell receptor (beta chain) was sequenced in a study of blood T cell repertoires in COVID-19. Trimming shortened V by 1 base and J by 2 bases, and 14 bases separated the two germline ends. The CDR3 totals 16 residues. CDR1 is KGHSH, CDR2 LQKENI, per germline. Source study methods: Nucleated cell number was recorded as an estimate derived from reference gene primer amplification. Sequencing was performed with immunoSEQ multiplex PCR; in TCRdb, only in-frame clones are kept and a portion is missing. The V and J calls and clone size are taken from that table; D and trimming were inferred from the DNA. This sample has approximately 160,000 clones, with around four fifths found just once.

The source material was peripheral blood. The receptor comes from a woman aged 55-75 years with acute or convalescent COVID-19. The V gene is TRBV18, the J gene TRBJ1-1; D ambiguous. The CDR3 sequence is CASSPLILVSNTEAFF. CDR3 DNA: TGTGCCAGCTCACCACTCATACTAGTATCCAACACTGAAGCTTTCTTT.